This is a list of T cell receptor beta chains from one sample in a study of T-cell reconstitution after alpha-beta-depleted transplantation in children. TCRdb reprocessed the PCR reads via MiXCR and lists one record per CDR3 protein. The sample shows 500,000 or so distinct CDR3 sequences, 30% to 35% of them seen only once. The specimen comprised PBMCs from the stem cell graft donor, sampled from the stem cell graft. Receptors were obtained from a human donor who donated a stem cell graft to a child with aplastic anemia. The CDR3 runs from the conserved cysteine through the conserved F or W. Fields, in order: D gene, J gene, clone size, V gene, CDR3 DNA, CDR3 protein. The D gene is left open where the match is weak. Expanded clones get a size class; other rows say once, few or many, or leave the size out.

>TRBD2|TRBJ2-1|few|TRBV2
TGTGCCAGAGCCTTGGGGCTAGCGGGAGCTAATGAGCAGTTCTTC
CARALGLAGANEQFF
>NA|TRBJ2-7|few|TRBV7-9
TGTGCCAGCAGCTTATGGAAGGGGCGTGTTCCCCACGAGCAGTACTTC
CASSLWKGRVPHEQYF
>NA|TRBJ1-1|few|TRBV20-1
TGCAGGATAAGGGCCTCCGAGGGCACTGAAGCTTTCTTT
CRIRASEGTEAFF
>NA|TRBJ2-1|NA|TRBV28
TGTGCCAGCAGTTTACCTTTACTTGAGCAGTTCTTC
CASSLPLLEQFF
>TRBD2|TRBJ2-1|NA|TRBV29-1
TGCAGCGTCGAGCCTAGCGGCTGGACCTACAATGAGCAGTTCTTC
CSVEPSGWTYNEQFF
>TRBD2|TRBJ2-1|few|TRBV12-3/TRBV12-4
TGTGCCAGCAGTTTCCCCAGGACTAGCGGATTCTCCTACAATGAGCAGTTCTTC
CASSFPRTSGFSYNEQFF
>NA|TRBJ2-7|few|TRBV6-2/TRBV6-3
TGTGCCAGCAGTCCCCTTTTCAGACAAGGAGCCTACGAGCAGTACTTC
CASSPLFRQGAYEQYF
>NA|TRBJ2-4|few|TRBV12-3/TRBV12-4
TGTGCCAGCAGTTTTACAGAACTAGCCAAAAACATTCAGTACTTC
CASSFTELAKNIQYF
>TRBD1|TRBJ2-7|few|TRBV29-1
TGCAGCGTTGGATCGGGACAGGGCTCCTACGAGCAGTACTTC
CSVGSGQGSYEQYF
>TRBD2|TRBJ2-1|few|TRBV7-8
TGTGCCAGCAGTTTCTCGGCGGGAGGGCCCTCCTACAATGAGCAGTTCTTC
CASSFSAGGPSYNEQFF
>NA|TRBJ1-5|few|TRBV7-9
TGTGCCAGCAGCAGAGAAGGGGGGGTATCCAATCAGCCCCAGCATTTT
CASSREGGVSNQPQHF
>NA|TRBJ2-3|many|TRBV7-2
TGTGCCAGCAGCTTACTGGGGAGCACAGATACGCAGTATTTT
CASSLLGSTDTQYF
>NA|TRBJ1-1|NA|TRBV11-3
TGTGCCAGCAGGAGTGACAGCGCAATGAACACTGAAGCTTTCTTT
CASRSDSAMNTEAFF
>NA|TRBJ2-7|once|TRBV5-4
TGTGCCAGCAGCTTGGACGGCAGGAACCTATACGAGCAGTACTTC
CASSLDGRNLYEQYF
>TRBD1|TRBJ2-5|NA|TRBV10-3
TGTGCCATCACTGATACCGGGACAGGGGGAATCCAGTACTTC
CAITDTGTGGIQYF
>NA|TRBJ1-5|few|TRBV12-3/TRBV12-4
TGTGCCGCCGGGCGGGGCAATCAGCCCCAGCATTTT
CAAGRGNQPQHF
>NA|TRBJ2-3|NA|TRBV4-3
TGCGCCAGCAGCCAAGAGGCCCGTGCTGGAGATACGCAGTATTTT
CASSQEARAGDTQYF
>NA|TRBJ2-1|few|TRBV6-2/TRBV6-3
TGTGCCAGCAGTTACTCTGGAGCGTGGGAGCAGTTCTTC
CASSYSGAWEQFF
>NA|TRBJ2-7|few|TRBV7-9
TGTGCCAGCACCCTCTCCCATCCGGGAGCTAAGGACGAGCAGTACTTC
CASTLSHPGAKDEQYF
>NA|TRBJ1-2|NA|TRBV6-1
TGTGCCAGCAGGCCCCTCGGTGGAGGGGGAGATGGCTACACCTTC
CASRPLGGGGDGYTF
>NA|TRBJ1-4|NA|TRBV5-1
TGCGCCAGCAGCTTCGGGGACGGGGAAAAACTGTTTTTT
CASSFGDGEKLFF
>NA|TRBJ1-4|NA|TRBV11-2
TGTGCCAGCAGCGCAATGCGGACCCGGGGTGAAAAACTGTTTTTT
CASSAMRTRGEKLFF
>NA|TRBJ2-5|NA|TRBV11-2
TGTGCCAGCAGCTGGGACTCGAGCAGGGAGACCCAGTACTTC
CASSWDSSRETQYF
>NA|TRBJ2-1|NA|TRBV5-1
TGCGCCAGCAGCTTGGTAGTAGCCAATGAGCAGTTCTTC
CASSLVVANEQFF